One and the same sample provided the 18 T cell receptor beta chains below, sequenced in a study of T cell clonotyping in hematopoietic cell transplantation. Sequenced by immunoSEQ multiplex PCR; TCRdb stores in-frame clones only, minus some. Among 3,500 to 4,500 clones listed, 15% to 20% were seen once. This material consisted of peripheral blood mononuclear cells, taken 30 days after allogeneic stem cell transplant. The receptor source for this set is a male patient aged 45-60 years who had an allogeneic stem cell transplant from a related donor, so the T cells may come from the graft donor. Some clones in this sample may be carry-over from other donors' samples.

The V and J genes are TRBV27 and TRBJ2-7; D gene ambiguous. V was trimmed by 3 bases and J by 0 bases, leaving 12 bases between them. This CDR3 region has 15 residues. Germline V gives CDR1 MNHEY, CDR2 SMNVEV (reference sequence). The CDR3 here is CASSFDTFSSYEQYF. The CDR3 DNA follows: TGTGCCAGCAGTTTTGACACTTTTTCCTCCTACGAGCAGTACTTC.

This clone was found a few times. The chain joins TRBV2 to TRBJ2-2; no reliable D call. The CDR3 loop spans 15 amino acids. Trimming took 4 bases from V and 6 from J, leaving 15 bases between them. Germline V gene sequence: CDR1 SNHLY, CDR2 FYNNEI. The CDR3 DNA sequence: TGTGCCAGCAGTGCGGCGGACCTGGCTCCCGGGGAGCTGTTTTTT. This translates into CASSAADLAPGELFF.

By its share, this clone is large. The V gene is TRBV30, the J gene TRBJ2-7, with no clear D. Germline loops: CDR1 GTSNPN, CDR2 SVGIG (reference sequence). The CDR3 loop spans 13 amino acids. Trimming left V 8 bases short and J 0 bases short, with 14 bases between. The CDR3 sequence is CAADGELSYEQYF. DNA for the CDR3: TGTGCCGCGGACGGTGAGCTCTCCTACGAGCAGTACTTC.

The table lists this clone with a few counts. The rearrangement joins TRBV30 to TRBJ1-2; D not certain. Germline values: CDR1 GTSNPN, CDR2 SVGIG (reference sequence). The CDR3 covers 13 residues. Trimming took 1 base from V and 12 from J, leaving 18 bases between them. CDR3 nucleotides: TGTGCCTGGAGTGCCTCACCTTCTAATGTTCACACCTTC. Protein: CAWSASPSNVHTF.

Comments on this clone: Compared with germline, one end of the junction differs, possibly owing to a read error. This sequence joins TRBV30 and TRBJ1-1; D is undetermined. Germline lookup yields CDR1 GTSNPN and CDR2 SVGIG (reference sequence). The CDR3 totals 14 residues. CDR3 loop: CAWRYKALWTEAFF. The CDR3 region has the DNA TGTGCTTGGAGGTATAAGGCCCTATGGACTGAAGCTTTCTTT.

The chain is built from TRBV30 and TRBJ1-6; D not certain. The CDR3 sequence is 13 residues long. Trimming stripped 2 bases from V and 5 bases from J, with 7 bases between. Germline CDR1 reads GTSNPN; CDR2 reads SVGIG (reference sequence). CDR3 DNA sequence: TGTGCCTGGAGTCGAGACCATAATTCACCCCTCCACTTT. Amino acids: CAWSRDHNSPLHF.

This clone appeared a few times. The rearrangement links TRBV9 to TRBJ2-5; 12 bases line up with TRBD2. CDR3 length: 16 amino acids. From germline, CDR1 is SGDLS and CDR2 YYNGEE. V lost 3 bases and J lost 5; bases outside the gene matches: 8. DNA for the CDR3: TGTGCCAGCAGCGAACTAGCGGGGGGTTCGAGGGAGACCCAGTACTTC. It encodes CASSELAGGSRETQYF. The entire variable domain, with the rest obtained from reference TRBV9 and TRBJ2-5, is as follows: DSGVTQTPKHLITATGQRVTLRCSPRSGDLSVYWYQQSLDQGLQFLIQYYNGEERAKGNILERFSAQQFPDLHSELNLSSLELGDSALYFCASSELAGGSRETQYFGPGTRLLVL.

J is TRBJ2-3 and V is TRBV7-3; D call uncertain. The germline V gene encodes CDR1 SGHTA and CDR2 FQGTGA. Trimming cost V 9 bases and J 2 bases, with 9 bases left between them. The CDR3 totals 12 residues. DNA for the CDR3: TGTGCCAGTCGTCGACACACAGATACGCAGTATTTT. It encodes CASRRHTDTQYF.

This clone was picked up a small number of times. V gene TRBV6-1 combines with J gene TRBJ1-5; D is unclear. V lost 1 base to trimming and J lost 5 bases, with 12 bases between them. The CDR3 consists of 15 residues. Germline V gene lookup returns CDR1 MNHNS and CDR2 SASEGT. CDR3 sequence reads: CASSEGWRNYQPQHF. In DNA, the CDR3 is TGTGCCAGCAGTGAAGGGTGGCGCAATTATCAGCCCCAGCATTTT.

This clone was seen more than once but under ten times. CDR3 region: CASSRSQDENGYTF. The CDR3 coding sequence is TGTGCCAGCTCCAGGAGCCAGGATGAGAATGGCTACACCTTC. This rearrangement joins TRBV2 to TRBJ1-2; D is ambiguous. The V and J ends lost 8 bases and 6 bases respectively, with 19 bases between them. The CDR3 spans 14 residues. Germline V gene lookup returns CDR1 SNHLY and CDR2 FYNNEI.

V gene TRBV30 combines with J gene TRBJ2-7; no reliable D call. The V end was cut by 0 bases, the J end by 6 bases, with 12 bases between. The CDR3 runs 13 residues. Germline CDR1 is GTSNPN and CDR2 is SVGIG (reference sequence). DNA of the CDR3: TGTGCCTGGAGTGTAGAACTACGACGCGAGCAGTACTTC. Its protein product is CAWSVELRREQYF.

A few counts support this clone. V and J are TRBV29-1 and TRBJ2-3, with 7 bases matching TRBD1. V gave up 6 bases and J gave up 4 bases; unmatched junction bases: 7. The CDR3 totals 13 residues. Germline CDR1 is SQVTM and CDR2 is ANQGSEA. The CDR3 is CSVQGVYADTQYF. CDR3 nucleotide sequence: TGCAGCGTGCAGGGGGTTTATGCAGATACGCAGTATTTT.

The chain has TRBV7-8 and TRBJ1-1; D unclear. With 7 bases removed from V and 1 base from J, the gap between germline ends came to 16 bases. Germline V lookup: CDR1 SGHVS, CDR2 FQNEAQ. CDR3 length equals 15 residues. The CDR3 region is CASKGSPEANTEAFF. The DNA for the CDR3 is TGTGCCAGCAAAGGGTCACCCGAAGCGAACACTGAAGCTTTCTTT.

Only a few counts were recorded for this clone. The rearrangement links TRBV29-1 to TRBJ1-1, with a tentative D call TRBD1 (6 bases). The CDR3 is made up of 12 amino acids. Trimming pared 5 bases from V and 4 bases from J, leaving 11 bases between. CDR1 and CDR2 (germline): SQVTM, ANQGSEA. Written as DNA, the CDR3 is TGCAGCGTTTTACAGGGAGGCACTGAAGCTTTCTTT. Translating it yields CSVLQGGTEAFF.

The chain couples TRBV27 to TRBJ2-7; D gene ambiguous. Germline V CDR1 and CDR2: MNHEY, SMNVEV (reference sequence). V was shortened by 4 bases and J by 3 bases, with 16 bases between the two germline ends. The CDR3 length is 15 residues. The CDR3: CASSSPGPSLYEQYF. In nucleotides, the CDR3 is TGTGCCAGCAGTTCCCCGGGTCCGAGCCTCTACGAGCAGTACTTC.

The V call is TRBV30, the J call TRBJ1-5; TRBD1 agrees at 11 bases. Germline V lookup: CDR1 GTSNPN, CDR2 SVGIG (reference sequence). The CDR3 sequence is 15 residues long. The ends lost 3 bases at V and 5 bases at J; junction bases unmatched: 6. The CDR3 DNA reads TGTGCCTGGAGCGTCCGGACAGGGGGCTATCAGCCCCAGCATTTT. Protein product: CAWSVRTGGYQPQHF.

The J gene is TRBJ1-2, the V gene TRBV29-1; possibly TRBD1 for D (5 bases). CDR3 length: 12 residues. Germline V gene lookup returns CDR1 SQVTM and CDR2 ANQGSEA. V shed 4 bases and J shed 3 bases, with 9 bases lying between them. CDR3 sequence reads: CSVVETDYGYTF. For the CDR3, the DNA is TGCAGCGTTGTCGAGACAGACTATGGCTACACCTTC.

This clone has a handful of counts. The rearrangement uses TRBV20-1 and TRBJ2-5; D possibly matches TRBD1 or TRBD2 (5 bases each). Near its end, the DNA agrees better with TRBJ2-7, so the J call may be wrong. This CDR3 has 11 residues. CDR1 DFQATT and CDR2 SNEGSKA come from the germline V gene (reference sequence). The CDR3 coding sequence is TGCAGTGCGGTCAGGGAGCACGAGCAGTACTTC. Its protein is CSAVREHEQYF.